A selection of T cell receptor beta chains follows, all from one sample in a study of CD8 T cells in ankylosing spondylitis. TCRdb re-called the 5' RACE reads through MiXCR, storing one row per CDR3 protein. The sample shows 450,000 to 550,000 distinct CDR3 sequences, approximately 5% of them seen only once. Sequencing was performed on blood, either unsorted or a sorted T cell fraction (not recorded which). These receptors came from a male donor with ankylosing spondylitis. Both conserved end residues are part of each CDR3. D genes are given only for firm matches. Clone size appears in some rows only: once, few, many, or a class for an expanded clone.

D,J,V,size,CDR3,DNA
NA,TRBJ2-2,TRBV12-3/TRBV12-4,once,CASSWDVLISGELFF,TGTGCCAGCAGTTGGGACGTATTGATTTCCGGGGAGCTGTTTTTT
NA,TRBJ1-1,TRBV6-6,NA,CASSYHLGAFF,TGTGCCAGCAGTTACCATCTTGGTGCTTTCTTT
TRBD2,TRBJ2-7,TRBV9,many,CASSSREARTYEQYF,TGTGCCAGCAGCTCCCGGGAGGCCAGAACCTACGAGCAGTACTTC
NA,TRBJ2-5,TRBV5-1,few,CASSVLGGETQYF,TGCGCCAGCAGCGTCTTAGGGGGAGAGACCCAGTACTTC
NA,TRBJ1-6,TRBV7-9,many,CASSVRQKTNSPLHF,TGTGCCAGCAGCGTACGACAAAAAACTAATTCACCCCTCCACTTT
NA,TRBJ1-4,TRBV28,many,CASSLVGEGEKLFF,TGTGCCAGCAGTTTAGTAGGGGAAGGTGAAAAACTGTTTTTT
TRBD2,TRBJ2-7,TRBV9,many,CASSVAGGRYDEQYF,TGTGCCAGCAGCGTAGCCGGGGGGAGATACGACGAGCAGTACTTC
TRBD2,TRBJ2-1,TRBV20-1,many,CSAGLALSGEQFF,TGCAGTGCCGGACTAGCCTTGAGCGGTGAGCAGTTCTTC
TRBD1,TRBJ2-7,TRBV11-2,NA,CASSPPLYRGPPTYEQYF,TGTGCCAGCAGCCCTCCTCTATACAGGGGGCCGCCTACCTACGAGCAGTACTTC
NA,TRBJ1-1,TRBV3-1,many,CASSRQWGGGSEAFF,TGTGCCAGCAGCCGCCAATGGGGCGGGGGCTCTGAAGCTTTCTTT
NA,TRBJ2-2,TRBV20-1,many,CSARWSTNTGELFF,TGCAGTGCTAGGTGGTCGACAAACACCGGGGAGCTGTTTTTT
NA,TRBJ1-2,TRBV9,many,CASSPPGTYLGGYTF,TGTGCCAGCAGCCCACCGGGAACTTATCTTGGGGGCTACACCTTC
TRBD1,TRBJ1-2,TRBV18,many,CASSGQVNYGYTF,TGTGCCAGCTCGGGACAGGTCAACTATGGCTACACCTTC
NA,TRBJ2-1,TRBV24-1,many,CATSDSGYNEQFF,TGTGCCACCAGTGATAGCGGCTACAATGAGCAGTTCTTC
TRBD1,TRBJ2-1,TRBV6-2/TRBV6-3,many,CASSYRTGLREQFF,TGTGCCAGCAGTTACCGGACAGGGTTACGGGAGCAGTTCTTC
NA,TRBJ1-1,TRBV10-3,many,CAITGTFSTEAFF,TGTGCCATCACAGGGACATTCTCCACTGAAGCTTTCTTT
TRBD1,TRBJ2-4,TRBV4-3,many,CASSQRTPGQGQNIQYF,TGCGCCAGCAGCCAAAGAACACCGGGACAGGGGCAAAACATTCAGTACTTC
NA,TRBJ2-7,TRBV6-5,many,CASSNHGGGYEQYF,TGTGCCAGCAGTAACCACGGTGGAGGCTACGAGCAGTACTTC
NA,TRBJ2-5,TRBV10-3,many,CAISVRGETQYF,TGTGCCATCAGTGTGCGTGGAGAGACCCAGTACTTC
TRBD1,TRBJ1-3,TRBV20-1,many,CSAMTGAGNTIYF,TGCAGTGCCATGACAGGGGCTGGAAACACCATATATTTT
NA,TRBJ2-7,TRBV6-2/TRBV6-3,many,CASSYWDGPYEQYF,TGTGCCAGCAGTTACTGGGACGGACCCTACGAGCAGTACTTC
NA,TRBJ1-5,TRBV19,few,CASSTREQPQHF,TGTGCCAGTAGTACCCGAGAGCAGCCCCAGCATTTT
TRBD2,TRBJ2-7,TRBV11-2,many,CASSTRPGLAGVNTYEQYF,TGTGCCAGCAGCACCCGCCCCGGACTAGCGGGAGTTAACACCTACGAGCAGTACTTC
NA,TRBJ2-3,TRBV7-2,many,CASSMLRLASTDTQYF,TGTGCCAGCAGCATGTTGCGTCTAGCTAGCACAGATACGCAGTATTTT
NA,TRBJ2-5,TRBV7-6,many,CASSLVSVAQYF,TGTGCCAGCAGCTTAGTGTCGGTTGCCCAGTACTTC
NA,TRBJ2-3,TRBV10-3,many,CAIRPAGTRSTDTQYF,TGTGCCATCAGGCCCGCCGGGACAAGGAGCACAGATACGCAGTATTTT
TRBD1,TRBJ1-2,TRBV20-1,many,CSATPGTEPETYGYTF,TGCAGTGCCACACCCGGGACAGAACCCGAAACCTATGGCTACACCTTC
TRBD1,TRBJ2-7,TRBV25-1,NA,CASSEPAGTGVYEQYF,TGTGCCAGCAGTGAACCCGCCGGGACAGGGGTTTACGAGCAGTACTTC
NA,TRBJ2-5,TRBV5-1,many,CASSTLTSDQETQYF,TGCGCCAGCAGCACTTTAACTTCTGACCAAGAGACCCAGTACTTC
TRBD2,TRBJ2-3,TRBV6-2/TRBV6-3,many,CASRRPTTGLAVRSDTQYF,TGTGCCAGCAGGCGCCCTACCACGGGACTAGCGGTGAGGTCAGATACGCAGTATTTT
NA,TRBJ2-3,TRBV29-1,few,CSAKGGGPDTQYF,TGCAGCGCCAAAGGGGGGGGGCCGGATACGCAGTATTTT
NA,TRBJ1-1,TRBV7-2,many,CASSSTIYPNTEAFF,TGTGCCAGCAGCTCTACTATTTATCCGAACACTGAAGCTTTCTTT
NA,TRBJ2-1,TRBV7-9,many,CASSLSTYNEQFF,TGTGCCAGCAGCTTAAGCACCTACAATGAGCAGTTCTTC
NA,TRBJ2-3,TRBV14,many,CASSQMDSRTDTQYF,TGTGCCAGCAGCCAGATGGACAGCCGCACAGATACGCAGTATTTT
TRBD2,TRBJ2-3,TRBV29-1,many,CSVVGGATASTDTQYF,TGCAGCGTTGTCGGGGGGGCAACTGCTAGCACAGATACGCAGTATTTT
NA,TRBJ2-1,TRBV6-2/TRBV6-3,NA,CASSGTFGHQFF,TGTGCCAGCAGTGGGACCTTCGGCCATCAGTTCTTC
NA,TRBJ1-4,TRBV23-1,NA,CASSQLGCRISVQVEKLFF,TGCGCCAGCAGTCAATTGGGGTGTAGAATTTCGGTCCAAGTCGAAAAACTGTTTTTT
TRBD1,TRBJ1-6,TRBV20-1,many,CSAKGQSSYNSPLHF,TGCAGTGCTAAGGGACAGAGCTCCTATAATTCACCCCTCCACTTT
NA,TRBJ1-1,TRBV4-3,many,CASSQVFNGDTEAFF,TGCGCCAGCAGCCAAGTATTTAACGGGGACACTGAAGCTTTCTTT
TRBD1,TRBJ2-7,TRBV14,many,CASRLTGVYEQYF,TGTGCCAGCAGGCTAACAGGGGTCTACGAGCAGTACTTC
NA,TRBJ2-7,TRBV27,many,CASSHPDNSYEQYF,TGTGCCAGCAGTCACCCTGACAACTCCTACGAGCAGTACTTC
NA,TRBJ1-2,TRBV27,many,CASRQGDRPNYGYTF,TGTGCCAGCAGACAGGGAGACCGCCCTAACTATGGCTACACCTTC
TRBD1,TRBJ2-3,TRBV12-5,NA,CASGPDRGPPDTQYF,TGTGCTAGTGGCCCGGACAGGGGACCCCCAGATACGCAGTATTTT
TRBD1,TRBJ1-2,TRBV5-1,many,CASSARQGNYGYTF,TGCGCCAGCAGCGCCAGACAGGGCAACTATGGCTACACCTTC
NA,TRBJ1-2,TRBV12-3/TRBV12-4,many,CASSPRGKVGYTF,TGTGCCAGCAGTCCGAGGGGGAAGGTTGGCTACACCTTC
NA,TRBJ1-5,TRBV5-1,many,CASSLSDGQPQHF,TGCGCCAGCAGCTTGTCGGACGGTCAGCCCCAGCATTTT
NA,TRBJ2-3,TRBV10-1,many,CASSGSGTDTQYF,TGCGCCAGCAGTGGTTCCGGGACAGATACGCAGTATTTT
NA,TRBJ1-6,TRBV11-2,NA,CASSLDRSSPLHF,TGTGCCAGCAGTCTTGACAGGAGTTCACCCCTCCACTTT
NA,TRBJ1-3,TRBV5-1,many,CASSFLGPSSGNTIYF,TGCGCCAGCAGCTTCCTAGGGCCCTCCTCTGGAAACACCATATATTTT
TRBD1,TRBJ1-2,TRBV2,many,CASSIQGRVGYGYTF,TGTGCCAGCAGTATACAGGGGCGGGTCGGCTATGGCTACACCTTC
NA,TRBJ1-5,TRBV5-1,many,CASSPRGFGQPQHF,TGCGCCAGCAGTCCAAGGGGGTTTGGTCAGCCCCAGCATTTT
TRBD2,TRBJ2-2,TRBV7-3,few,CASSRVSGSRTGELFF,TGTGCCAGCAGCCGCGTTAGCGGGTCGCGCACCGGGGAGCTGTTTTTT
NA,TRBJ2-3,TRBV10-3,many,CAIGRGTDTQYF,TGTGCCATCGGTCGGGGGACAGATACGCAGTATTTT